The TCR beta chain described here comes from a study of blood T cell repertoires in COVID-19. Study as a whole: Sources were T cells, B-cell-depleted T cells, or PBMCs; the material itself was cDNA or gDNA.

This CDR3 contains 15 residues. The V gene's germline CDR1 is WNHNN and CDR2 SYGVQD (reference sequence). Trimming stripped 1 base from V and 6 bases from J, with 14 bases between. Seattle-derived patients entered the study during active infection and were followed longitudinally. The authors' processing: Using reference gene primer amplification, nucleated cell counts were estimated. Sequencing used immunoSEQ multiplex PCR; TCRdb keeps in-frame clones, though not all of them. V, J and clone size are taken as reported in that table, and D and trimming were inferred from the DNA itself. Seen here are roughly 220,000 clones, about 85% observed once, and the top ten hold around 9.6%.

This receptor was taken from a woman aged 50 to 60 with COVID-19, enrolled during active disease. The chain is built from TRBV10-1 and TRBJ2-3; tentatively, D is TRBD2 (5 bases). Sample: peripheral blood. The DNA for the CDR3 is TGCGCCAGCAGTGAGTTGGGCCCCCGGGGTGATACGCAGTATTTT. Translating gives CASSELGPRGDTQYF.